The present entry profiles one T cell receptor beta chain with its context. This clonotype was counted only a few times. This receptor's antigen is unknown. Base qualities are missing; no much larger clone stands one base away. This entry is derived from a study of T cell repertoires in cytomegalovirus infection (dated by TCRdb to about 2019). For the study in its entirety: Donor HLA type was relevant to the analysis, because carriage of CMV infection together with the matching HLA type was indicated by public TCR beta signatures.

Overall study outcomes, separate from this receptor: In both this cohort and an independent roughly 330-donor cohort, the cumulative frequency of public TCR beta family members distinguished carriers of CMV infection plus the relevant HLA type. The ex vivo response was dominated by HLA-C-restricted CMV-specific TCR beta clonotypes, which also provided the single most frequent clonotype in two of eight donors.

Via the germline V gene, CDR1 is ENHRY and CDR2 SYGVKD. From V the trimming removes 6 bases and from J it removes 4 bases, while the gene matches leave 6 bases of the junction unaccounted for. The CDR3 sequence holds 14 residues, the cysteine and phenylalanine included. Only CDR3 DNA is held: 42 bases, read in frame from base 1. Sequencing instrument: Illumina HiSeq 1500. The public reads were reanalyzed by TCRdb: fastp trimming at Q25, MiXCR alignment, in-frame beta chains only. Duplicate CDR3 protein sequences are folded into a single record with the most common DNA and genes. The sample table contains a few hundred thousand distinct CDR3 sequences; only one count was recorded for more than 8% of them. Clones ranked in the top ten supply about 4.5% of the sample.

Input material: PBMCs. The clonotype originates from a human donor in good health (CMV status not recorded). Some clones in this sample may be carry-over from other donors' samples. The V gene is TRBV10-3 and the J gene is TRBJ2-3; the central 8 bases match TRBD1. Here is the DNA: TGTGCCATCAGGTCCGACAGGGGAGCAGATACGCAGTATTTT. Its product reads: CAIRSDRGADTQYF.